A selection of T cell receptor beta chains follows, all from one sample in a study of cytomegalovirus exposure and HLA in healthy donors. Measured with immunoSEQ multiplex PCR; TCRdb has only the in-frame clones, and not every one. The sample records 95,000 to 150,000 clones, around 85% being singletons. The sequenced sample consisted of PBMCs. The receptors were sampled from a man aged 25-40 years in good health and CMV-seronegative. CDR3s include the opening cysteine and the closing phenylalanine or tryptophan. Each record gives: D gene, CDR3 length, clone size, J gene, V gene, CDR3 protein, CDR3 DNA. A D gene is named only where the DNA matches it firmly. Rows may omit the clone size; those that give it use once, few, many or a size class.

TRBD1,14,NA,TRBJ1-2,TRBV29-1,CSVRGTGADYGYTF,TGCAGCGTTAGAGGGACAGGGGCGGACTATGGCTACACCTTC
TRBD1,13,once,TRBJ1-4,TRBV18,CASSPTGNEKLFF,TGTGCCAGCTCACCGACAGGGAACGAAAAACTGTTTTTT
NA,14,NA,TRBJ1-1,TRBV29-1,CSVIPTSQGTEAFF,TGCAGCGTGATACCTACCTCTCAGGGGACTGAAGCTTTCTTT
NA,11,NA,TRBJ2-5,TRBV20-1,CSASDLTAQYF,TGCAGTGCCAGCGACCTTACCGCCCAGTACTTC
NA,12,once,TRBJ1-1,TRBV18,CASSPSVMEAFF,TGTGCCAGCTCACCTAGTGTAATGGAAGCTTTCTTT
TRBD1,14,NA,TRBJ1-1,TRBV13,CASSLGDRVSQTFF,TGTGCCAGCAGCTTAGGGGACAGGGTCTCCCAAACTTTCTTT
NA,16,NA,TRBJ1-6,TRBV5-4,CASSLGPDRYNSPLHF,TGTGCCAGCAGCTTGGGACCCGACAGGTATAATTCACCCCTCCACTTT
NA,16,NA,TRBJ1-4,TRBV10-3,CAIDLRAPPPGEKLFF,TGTGCCATCGATCTTAGGGCACCTCCTCCAGGGGAAAAACTGTTTTTT
NA,15,NA,TRBJ1-1,TRBV9,CASSVSAWVNTEAFF,TGTGCCAGCAGCGTAAGCGCTTGGGTAAACACTGAAGCTTTCTTT
NA,14,few,TRBJ2-5,TRBV5-1,CASSSGTRQETQYF,TGCGCCAGCAGCTCGGGAACGAGACAAGAGACCCAGTACTTC
NA,15,NA,TRBJ2-7,TRBV5-1,CASSLEGRGSEEQYF,TGCGCCAGCAGCTTGGAGGGGCGGGGTTCGGAGGAGCAGTACTTC
NA,16,NA,TRBJ1-3,TRBV19,CASSDLHREDGNTIYF,TGTGCCAGTAGTGATCTTCATCGGGAAGATGGAAACACCATATATTTT
TRBD2,16,NA,TRBJ2-5,TRBV5-8,CASSFRRGAGQETQYF,TGTGCCAGCAGCTTCCGGCGGGGGGCAGGCCAAGAGACCCAGTACTTC
NA,13,NA,TRBJ2-7,TRBV11-2,CASSLRLDDEQYF,TGTGCCAGCAGCTTGCGGCTAGATGACGAGCAGTACTTC
NA,12,NA,TRBJ2-2,TRBV2,CASSPIDGELFF,TGTGCCAGCAGTCCGATAGACGGGGAGCTGTTTTTT
TRBD1,15,NA,TRBJ2-5,TRBV5-6,CASSRRTGMGETQYF,TGTGCCAGCAGCCGCAGGACAGGGATGGGAGAGACCCAGTACTTC
NA,17,NA,TRBJ2-1,TRBV11-3,CASSLVRPGSSYNEQFF,TGTGCCAGCAGCTTAGTTCGGCCGGGGAGCTCCTACAATGAGCAGTTCTTC
TRBD1,14,NA,TRBJ2-3,TRBV19,CASRRQGLTDTQYF,TGTGCCAGTAGACGACAGGGGCTCACAGATACGCAGTATTTT
TRBD2,15,NA,TRBJ2-7,TRBV9,CASSAGGVAIYEQYF,TGTGCCAGCAGCGCGGGGGGAGTCGCGATCTACGAGCAGTACTTC
NA,14,NA,TRBJ2-4,TRBV10-2,CASRDSLAKNSQYF,TGCGCCAGCAGGGACAGCTTAGCCAAAAACAGTCAGTACTTC
NA,12,few,TRBJ1-1,TRBV6-5,CASSYRGGEAFF,TGTGCCAGCAGTTACCGGGGGGGTGAAGCTTTCTTT
TRBD1,14,NA,TRBJ1-1,TRBV7-2,CASSFGQANTEAFF,TGTGCCAGCAGCTTCGGACAGGCTAACACTGAAGCTTTCTTT
NA,15,NA,TRBJ1-2,TRBV9,CASSVATATSDGYTF,TGTGCCAGCAGCGTAGCTACAGCTACCTCAGATGGCTACACCTTC
TRBD2,14,few,TRBJ2-1,TRBV19,CASSRSGVSNEQFF,TGTGCCAGTAGCAGAAGCGGGGTCTCCAATGAGCAGTTCTTC
TRBD1,16,NA,TRBJ1-1,TRBV30,CAWSGGGTGALTEAFF,TGTGCCTGGAGTGGAGGGGGAACAGGGGCCTTGACTGAAGCTTTCTTT
TRBD1,15,NA,TRBJ1-6,TRBV4-3,CASSQDRADNSPLHF,TGCGCCAGCAGCCAGGACAGGGCCGATAATTCACCCCTCCACTTT
TRBD1,12,NA,TRBJ2-7,TRBV5-1,CASSGTVYEQYF,TGCGCCAGCAGCGGGACAGTTTACGAGCAGTACTTC
TRBD1,15,NA,TRBJ2-3,TRBV28,CASSPGTGLTDTQYF,TGTGCCAGCAGCCCCGGGACAGGGCTAACAGATACGCAGTATTTT
TRBD1,17,few,TRBJ1-6,TRBV27,CASRKGASESYNSPLHF,TGTGCCAGCAGGAAGGGGGCTTCCGAATCCTATAATTCACCCCTCCACTTT
TRBD2,19,NA,TRBJ2-3,TRBV5-4,CASSLGTSGGGHPADTQYF,TGTGCCAGCAGCTTGGGCACTAGCGGGGGCGGTCACCCGGCAGATACGCAGTATTTT
NA,12,NA,TRBJ1-2,TRBV29-1,CSVWTLRGGYTF,TGCAGCGTTTGGACCTTAAGGGGCGGCTACACCTTC
NA,14,NA,TRBJ2-7,TRBV18,CASAGGRQSDEQYF,TGTGCCAGCGCCGGAGGACGTCAATCCGACGAGCAGTACTTC
NA,13,NA,TRBJ1-6,TRBV5-4,CASSIDRNSPLHF,TGTGCCAGCAGCATTGACAGGAATTCACCCCTCCACTTT
TRBD1,16,NA,TRBJ1-6,TRBV6-6,CASSWGQGANNSPLHF,TGTGCCAGCAGTTGGGGACAGGGGGCAAATAATTCACCCCTCCACTTT
NA,14,NA,TRBJ2-7,TRBV7-9,CASSLRSGPDEQYF,TGTGCCAGCAGCTTAAGATCAGGGCCCGACGAGCAGTACTTC
TRBD2,14,NA,TRBJ2-4,TRBV19,CASSESGGAGILYF,TGTGCCAGTAGTGAAAGCGGGGGGGCCGGGATTCTGTACTTC
NA,13,NA,TRBJ1-2,TRBV19,CASSRASDYGYTF,TGTGCCAGTAGTAGGGCTAGCGACTATGGCTACACCTTC
TRBD1,17,once,TRBJ2-3,TRBV10-3,CATPGQCVNSSTDTQYF,TGTGCCACGCCGGGACAGTGTGTCAATTCTAGCACAGATACGCAGTATTTT
NA,14,once,TRBJ1-2,TRBV6-1,CASSEDRRLYGYTF,TGTGCCAGCAGTGAAGACAGGAGACTCTATGGCTACACCTTC
NA,13,NA,TRBJ1-4,TRBV2,CASKRAPNEKLFF,TGTGCCAGCAAGAGGGCGCCTAATGAAAAACTGTTTTTT
TRBD1,16,NA,TRBJ1-1,TRBV9,CASSVAGTGGPGEAFF,TGTGCCAGCAGCGTAGCCGGGACAGGGGGTCCGGGTGAAGCTTTCTTT
NA,16,NA,TRBJ1-3,TRBV18,CASSPSGDSSGNTIYF,TGTGCCAGCTCACCATCGGGGGATTCCTCTGGAAACACCATATATTTT
TRBD1,16,NA,TRBJ2-1,TRBV4-1,CASSQEEMLDRTMGIF,TGCGCCAGCAGCCAAGAGGAAATGCTGGACAGGACGATGGGAATCTTC
TRBD1,15,NA,TRBJ2-2,TRBV5-1,CASISSRGPTGELFF,TGCGCCAGCATTTCATCCAGGGGGCCGACCGGGGAGCTGTTTTTT
NA,15,NA,TRBJ2-1,TRBV28,CASSPMDSLWNEQFF,TGTGCCAGCAGTCCGATGGACAGTCTTTGGAATGAGCAGTTCTTC
TRBD1,17,NA,TRBJ2-2,TRBV4-3,CASSPFKGGRGDRELFF,TGCGCCAGCAGCCCGTTTAAAGGGGGCCGGGGTGACAGGGAGCTGTTTTTT
NA,13,NA,TRBJ1-5,TRBV7-2,CASSRRVNQPQHF,TGTGCCAGCAGCCGTCGCGTCAATCAGCCCCAGCATTTT
TRBD1,15,NA,TRBJ2-7,TRBV5-5,CASSFRQGVTDEQYF,TGTGCCAGCAGCTTCAGACAGGGGGTTACCGACGAGCAGTACTTC
NA,12,NA,TRBJ2-7,TRBV27,CASSSDSTDRYF,TGTGCCAGCAGTTCCGACAGCACCGATCGGTACTTC
NA,15,NA,TRBJ2-4,TRBV30,CAWSAPRWAKNSQYF,TGTGCCTGGAGCGCCCCCAGGTGGGCCAAAAACAGTCAGTACTTC
TRBD1,14,NA,TRBJ2-3,TRBV2,CASAWTGGTDTQYF,TGTGCCAGCGCTTGGACAGGGGGCACAGATACGCAGTATTTT
NA,10,NA,TRBJ2-1,TRBV27,CASTLGAPIF,TGTGCCAGCACCCTGGGGGCCCCAATCTTC
TRBD2,15,NA,TRBJ2-3,TRBV6-4,CASSTSGGNTDTQYF,TGTGCCAGCAGTACTAGCGGGGGTAACACAGATACGCAGTATTTT
NA,15,NA,TRBJ1-2,TRBV5-1,CASSLGSGANYGYTF,TGCGCCAGCAGCTTGGGATCAGGGGCTAACTATGGCTACACCTTC